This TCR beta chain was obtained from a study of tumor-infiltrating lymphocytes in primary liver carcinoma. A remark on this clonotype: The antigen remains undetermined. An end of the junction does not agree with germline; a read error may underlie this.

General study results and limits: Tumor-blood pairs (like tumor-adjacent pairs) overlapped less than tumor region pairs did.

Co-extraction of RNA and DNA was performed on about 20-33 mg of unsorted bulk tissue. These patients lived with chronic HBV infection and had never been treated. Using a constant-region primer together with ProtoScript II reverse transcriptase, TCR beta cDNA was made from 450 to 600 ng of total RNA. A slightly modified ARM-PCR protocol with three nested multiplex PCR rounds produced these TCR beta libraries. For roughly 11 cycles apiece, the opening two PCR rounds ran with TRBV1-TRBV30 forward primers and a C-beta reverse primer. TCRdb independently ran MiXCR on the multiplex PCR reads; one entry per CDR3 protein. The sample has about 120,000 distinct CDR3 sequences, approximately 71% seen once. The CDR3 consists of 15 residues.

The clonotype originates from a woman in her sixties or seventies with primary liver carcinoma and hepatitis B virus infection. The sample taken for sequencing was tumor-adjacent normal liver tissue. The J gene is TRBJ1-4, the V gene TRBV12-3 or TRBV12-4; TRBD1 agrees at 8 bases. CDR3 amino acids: CASSFRQGLYEKPFF. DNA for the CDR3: TGTGCCAGTAGTTTCCGACAGGGGCTGTACGAAAAACCGTTTTTT.